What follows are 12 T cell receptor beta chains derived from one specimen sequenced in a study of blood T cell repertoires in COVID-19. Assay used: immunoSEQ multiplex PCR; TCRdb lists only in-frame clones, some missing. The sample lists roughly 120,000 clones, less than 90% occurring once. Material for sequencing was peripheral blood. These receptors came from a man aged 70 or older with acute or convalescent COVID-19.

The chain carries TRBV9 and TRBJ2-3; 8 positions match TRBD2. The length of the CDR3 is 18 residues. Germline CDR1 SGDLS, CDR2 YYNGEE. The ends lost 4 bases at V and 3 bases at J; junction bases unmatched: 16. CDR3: CASSPIGSGGLVTDTQYF. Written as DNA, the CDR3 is TGTGCCAGCAGCCCGATCGGCTCTGGGGGACTAGTTACAGATACGCAGTATTTT.

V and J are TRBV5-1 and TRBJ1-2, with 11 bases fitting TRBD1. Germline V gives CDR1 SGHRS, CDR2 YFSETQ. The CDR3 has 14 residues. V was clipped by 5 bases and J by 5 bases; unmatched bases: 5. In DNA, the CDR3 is TGCGCCAGCAGACTCGGACAGGGGGCTTATGGCTACACCTTC. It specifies CASRLGQGAYGYTF.

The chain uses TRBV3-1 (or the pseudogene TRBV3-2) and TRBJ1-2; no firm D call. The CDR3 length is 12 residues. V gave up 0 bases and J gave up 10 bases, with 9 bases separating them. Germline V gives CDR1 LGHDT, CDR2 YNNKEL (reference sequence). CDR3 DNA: TGTGCCAGCAGCCAAGACGGACGGGACTACACCTTC. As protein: CASSQDGRDYTF.

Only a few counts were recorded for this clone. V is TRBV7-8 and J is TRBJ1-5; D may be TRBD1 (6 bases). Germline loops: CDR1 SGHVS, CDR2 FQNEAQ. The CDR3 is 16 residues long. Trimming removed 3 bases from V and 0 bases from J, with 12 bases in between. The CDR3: CASSFSRTVSNQPQHF. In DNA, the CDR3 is TGTGCCAGCAGCTTCTCCAGGACAGTTAGCAATCAGCCCCAGCATTTT.

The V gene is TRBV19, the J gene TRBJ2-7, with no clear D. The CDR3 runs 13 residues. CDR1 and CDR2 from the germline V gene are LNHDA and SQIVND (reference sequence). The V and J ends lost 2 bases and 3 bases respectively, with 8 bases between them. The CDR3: CASSINRGYEQYF. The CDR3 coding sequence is TGTGCCAGTAGTATAAATCGAGGCTACGAGCAGTACTTC.

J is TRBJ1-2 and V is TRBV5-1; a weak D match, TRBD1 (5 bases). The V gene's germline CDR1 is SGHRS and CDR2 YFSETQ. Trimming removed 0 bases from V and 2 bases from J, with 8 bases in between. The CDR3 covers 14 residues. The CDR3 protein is CASSLDSGNYGYTF. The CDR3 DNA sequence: TGCGCCAGCAGCTTGGATTCAGGGAACTATGGCTACACCTTC.

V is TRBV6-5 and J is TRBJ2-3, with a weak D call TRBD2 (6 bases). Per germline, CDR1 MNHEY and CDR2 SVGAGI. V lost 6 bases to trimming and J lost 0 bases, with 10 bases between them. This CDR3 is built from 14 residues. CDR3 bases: TGTGCCAGCAGAGTAGCGGTTAGCACAGATACGCAGTATTTT. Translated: CASRVAVSTDTQYF.

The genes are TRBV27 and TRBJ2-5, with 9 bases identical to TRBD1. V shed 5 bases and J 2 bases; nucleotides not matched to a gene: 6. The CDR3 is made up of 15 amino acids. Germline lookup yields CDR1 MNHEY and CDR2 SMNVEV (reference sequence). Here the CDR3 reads CASSLRDREQETQYF. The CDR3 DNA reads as TGTGCCAGCAGTCTCCGGGACAGGGAGCAAGAGACCCAGTACTTC.

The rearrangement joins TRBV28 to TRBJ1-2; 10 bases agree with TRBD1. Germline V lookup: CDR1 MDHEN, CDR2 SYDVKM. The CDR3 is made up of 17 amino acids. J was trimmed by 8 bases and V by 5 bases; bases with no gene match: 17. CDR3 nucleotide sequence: TGTGCCAGCAGTGAATCCGGGACAGGGGCCTCCTCCGGGGGCTACACCTTC. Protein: CASSESGTGASSGGYTF.

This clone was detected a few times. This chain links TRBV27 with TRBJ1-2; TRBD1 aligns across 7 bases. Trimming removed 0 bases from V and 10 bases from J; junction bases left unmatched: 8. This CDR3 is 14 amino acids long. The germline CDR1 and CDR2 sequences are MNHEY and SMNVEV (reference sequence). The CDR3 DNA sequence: TGTGCCAGCAGTTTATCCCGACAGGGTTCGGACTACACCTTC. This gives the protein CASSLSRQGSDYTF.

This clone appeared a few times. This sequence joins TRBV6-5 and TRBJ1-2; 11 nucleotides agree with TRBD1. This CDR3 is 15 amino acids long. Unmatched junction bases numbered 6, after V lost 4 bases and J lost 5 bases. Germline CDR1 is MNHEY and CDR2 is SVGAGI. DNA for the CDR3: TGTGCCAGCAGTTTTTTCCGGGACAGGGGGTATGGCTACACCTTC. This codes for CASSFFRDRGYGYTF.

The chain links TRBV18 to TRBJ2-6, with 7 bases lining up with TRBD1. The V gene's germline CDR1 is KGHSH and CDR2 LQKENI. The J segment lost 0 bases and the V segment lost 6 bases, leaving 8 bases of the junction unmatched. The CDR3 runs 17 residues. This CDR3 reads CASSPGQVYSGANVLTF. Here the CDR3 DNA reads TGTGCCAGCTCCCCCGGACAGGTTTACTCTGGGGCCAACGTCCTGACTTTC. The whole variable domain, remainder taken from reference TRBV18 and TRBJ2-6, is NAGVMQNPRHLVRRRGQEARLRCSPMKGHSHVYWYRQLPEEGLKFMVYLQKENIIDESGMPKERFSAEFPKEGPSILRIQQVVRGDSAAYFCASSPGQVYSGANVLTFGAGSRLTVL.